This T cell receptor beta chain was obtained from a study of shared clonotypes between healthy human individuals. Libraries were prepared by immunoSEQ multiplex PCR; TCRdb keeps only in-frame clonotypes and omits some of them. The sample consists of 170,000 or so clones, over 50% of them appearing once. After removal of 10 bases from V and 4 bases from J, the junction contained 8 bases not matched to a gene. CDR3 length equals 14 residues. Germline V gives CDR1 LNHDA, CDR2 SQIVND (reference sequence). The origin of this receptor is a man in his thirties or forties in good health. Sequencing used memory CD4+ T cells sorted from blood. Subset specified: CD45RA-negative fraction. The chain recombines TRBV19 with TRBJ2-2; 8 nucleotides line up with TRBD2. CDR3 sequence (DNA): TGTGCCACAGGGGTGCTAGCGGGCACCGGGGAGCTGTTTTTT. Translating gives CATGVLAGTGELFF.